Below, 17 T cell receptor beta chains from the same sample are listed, as sequenced in a study of Tregs in tolerant kidney transplant recipients (dated by TCRdb to the late 2010s). The method behind the library was the immunoSEQ multiplex PCR assay. TCRdb took this table from immuneACCESS and kept in-frame rearrangements with V and J called. Such tables lack part of the clones; where checked against another copy, unresolved V genes explain under half of the gap, and the rest is unexplained. The sample table holds tens of thousands of clones, of which less than 98% were seen once. Together, the top ten hold approximately 0.56% of the sample. The label giving this sample's time point can be read as: blood sample drawn before combined kidney and bone marrow transplant. The material sequenced was CD4+ T cells from blood, taken before the transplant. These receptors were collected from a human donor who received a combined kidney and bone marrow transplant.

This chain joins TRBV4-1 and TRBJ1-6; 7 bases are a match to TRBD1. From germline, CDR1 is MGHRA and CDR2 YSYEKL. Germline trimming cut 1 base from V and 9 bases from J; bases unmatched to any gene: 6. The CDR3 totals 15 residues. CDR3 bases: TGCGCCAGCAGCCAAGTCGCGGCAGGGGGTTCACCCCTCCACTTT. Its translation is CASSQVAAGGSPLHF.

The chain employs TRBV14 and TRBJ2-7; 10 bases align to TRBD2. There are 15 residues in the CDR3. The germline gives CDR1 SGHDN, CDR2 FVKESK. The V segment lost 1 base and the J segment 3 bases; nucleotides outside the gene matches: 3. This CDR3 reads CASSQASSGSYEQYF. Written as DNA, the CDR3 is TGTGCCAGCAGCCAAGCTTCTAGCGGGAGCTACGAGCAGTACTTC.

A single count supports this clone. This sequence joins TRBV10-3 and TRBJ1-1, with TRBD1 as a possible D gene (5 bases). This CDR3 is 15 amino acids long. The V and J ends lost 1 base and 2 bases respectively, with 11 bases between them. Germline loops: CDR1 ENHRY, CDR2 SYGVKD. The CDR3 here is CAISEYRGKNTEAFF. The CDR3 DNA follows: TGTGCCATCAGTGAGTATCGGGGGAAAAACACTGAAGCTTTCTTT.

The chain joins TRBV2 to TRBJ2-7, with 9 bases fitting TRBD1. Germline V gene data show CDR1 as SNHLY and CDR2 as FYNNEI. V was pared by 6 bases and J by 7 bases, with 10 bases of the junction left unmatched. This CDR3 spans 14 amino acids. CDR3 region: CASSLSGQGAEQYF. CDR3 sequence (DNA): TGTGCCAGCAGCTTATCGGGACAGGGTGCGGAGCAGTACTTC.

This rearrangement joins TRBV4-3 to TRBJ2-1; 11 bases match TRBD1. V lost 3 bases, J lost 3 bases, and 10 bases stayed unmatched. CDR3 length equals 18 residues. Germline-derived CDR1 and CDR2 are LGHNA and YSLEER. The CDR3 here is CASSHSLAGTGGYNEQFF. CDR3 sequence (DNA): TGCGCCAGCAGCCACTCACTCGCCGGGACAGGGGGCTACAATGAGCAGTTCTTC.

The rearrangement links TRBV9 to TRBJ2-1; 9 positions match TRBD1. Trimming at V came to 2 bases and at J to 6 bases, leaving 12 bases not matched to a gene. There are 17 residues in the CDR3. Germline V gene lookup returns CDR1 SGDLS and CDR2 YYNGEE. CDR3 nucleotides: TGTGCCAGCAGCGTCGACCCACAGGGGGCGATCGGCAATGAGCAGTTCTTC. This translates into CASSVDPQGAIGNEQFF.

The chain employs TRBV6-1 and TRBJ1-5; D is ambiguous. V lost 9 bases to trimming and J lost 5 bases, with 8 bases between them. Germline loops: CDR1 MNHNS, CDR2 SASEGT. CDR3 length: 11 residues. In DNA form, the CDR3 reads TGTGCCAGTGCTGCAGATCAGCCCCAGCATTTT. This codes for CASAADQPQHF.

The chain carries TRBV18 and TRBJ2-1; D is uncertain. The CDR3 is made up of 13 amino acids. CDR1 and CDR2 (germline): KGHSH, LQKENI. Trimming took 2 bases from V and 9 from J, leaving 11 bases between them. The CDR3 loop is CASSPKRYGEQFF. CDR3 bases: TGTGCCAGCTCACCAAAGAGGTATGGTGAGCAGTTCTTC.

This chain links TRBV10-2 with TRBJ2-2; D is perhaps TRBD2 (6 bases). Trimming cost V 5 bases and J 8 bases, with 18 bases left between them. CDR3 length: 15 residues. Germline values: CDR1 WSHSY, CDR2 SAAADI. The CDR3 DNA reads TGCGCCAGCAGTCTGCGGGAATACGGTTGGGGGGAGCTGTTTTTT. It yields the protein CASSLREYGWGELFF.

The chain recombines TRBV4-3 with TRBJ2-1; 8 bases are shared with TRBD2. V was pared by 4 bases and J by 0 bases, with 5 bases of the junction left unmatched. The CDR3 totals 16 residues. Germline CDR1 reads LGHNA; CDR2 reads YSLEER. This chain's CDR3 is CASSLRGGTSYNEQFF. The CDR3 nucleotides are TGCGCCAGCAGCCTTCGGGGGGGGACCTCCTACAATGAGCAGTTCTTC.

This sequence joins TRBV5-8 and TRBJ1-5; D remains ambiguous. This CDR3 has 18 amino acids. V was cut by 4 bases and J by 0 bases, with 20 bases left in between. Per germline, CDR1 SGHTS and CDR2 YDEGEE. Here the CDR3 reads CASSRNLGRDNSNQPQHF. The CDR3 DNA follows: TGTGCCAGCAGCCGCAACCTGGGGAGGGATAATAGCAATCAGCCCCAGCATTTT.

This chain joins TRBV11-3 and TRBJ2-1, with 10 bases that match TRBD2. The CDR3 spans 11 residues. Germline CDR1 SGHNT, CDR2 YENEEA. V shed 9 bases and J 13 bases; nucleotides not matched to a gene: 6. CDR3 sequence reads: CASKLAGLQFF. The CDR3 nucleotides read TGTGCCAGTAAACTAGCGGGACTACAGTTCTTC.

CDR3 residues: CASSLLVENTQYF. The CDR3 DNA is TGTGCCAGCAGCTTATTAGTTGAGAATACGCAGTATTTT. The chain uses TRBV7-9 and TRBJ2-3; D ambiguous. The CDR3 sequence is 13 residues long. V lost 2 bases to trimming and J lost 7 bases, with 10 bases between them. The germline V gene has CDR1 SEHNR and CDR2 FQNEAQ (reference sequence).

The J gene is TRBJ2-3, the V gene TRBV30; 8 nucleotides align to TRBD2. This CDR3 comprises 15 residues. CDR1 and CDR2 from the germline V gene are GTSNPN and SVGIG (reference sequence). V was clipped by 4 bases and J by 7 bases; unmatched bases: 13. The CDR3, as DNA: TGTGCCTGGACAGCCCTTAGCGGGACCCTCTATACGCAGTATTTT. Encoded protein: CAWTALSGTLYTQYF.

The chain couples TRBV7-2 to TRBJ2-5, with a tentative D call TRBD2 (6 bases). Between the trimmed V and J ends, which lost 8 bases and 5 bases, there was a span of 18 bases. This CDR3 region has 14 residues. The germline gives CDR1 SGHTA, CDR2 FQGNSA. CDR3 coding DNA: TGTGCCAGCGGGGACTCCCGAGGCCGCGAGACCCAGTACTTC. Residues: CASGDSRGRETQYF.

The J gene is TRBJ1-1, the V gene TRBV5-1; D perhaps matches TRBD1 (5 bases). Trimming took 6 bases from V and 2 from J, leaving 11 bases between them. This CDR3 comprises 13 residues. Germline V gene lookup returns CDR1 SGHRS and CDR2 YFSETQ. DNA for the CDR3: TGCGCCAGCATGCAGGGCGTTAACACTGAAGCTTTCTTT. Amino acids: CASMQGVNTEAFF.

This clone was picked up one time. The J gene is TRBJ2-7, the V gene TRBV6-1, with D possibly being TRBD1 (6 bases). This CDR3 spans 17 amino acids. Germline V gene data show CDR1 as MNHNS and CDR2 as SASEGT. Trimming left V 2 bases short and J 2 bases short, with 19 bases between. The CDR3 reads CASSEKRPGQIAYEQYF. The CDR3 DNA reads TGTGCCAGCAGTGAAAAAAGACCGGGACAAATCGCCTACGAGCAGTACTTC.